This T cell receptor (beta chain) stems from a study of blood T cell repertoires in COVID-19. This CDR3 region has 16 residues. From germline, CDR1 is SGHTA and CDR2 FQGNSA. Germline trimming cut 4 bases from V and 4 bases from J; bases unmatched to any gene: 9. The method was immunoSEQ multiplex PCR; TCRdb's version includes in-frame clones alone and lacks a portion of them. The repertoire consists of approximately 82,000 clones, with over 80% occurring once and the leading ten covering approximately 12%. The chain is built from TRBV7-2 and TRBJ1-3, with 8 bases that match TRBD1. Sequenced input: peripheral blood. The receptor was isolated from a woman between 70 and 85 years old with active or convalescent COVID-19. The DNA of the CDR3 is TGTGCCAGCAGCTCCCCACAGGGGGGAACAGGAAACACCATATATTTT. Its protein is CASSSPQGGTGNTIYF. Complete variable domain (other parts from reference TRBV7-2 and TRBJ1-3): GAGVSQSPSNKVTEKGKDVELRCDPISGHTALYWYRQSLGQGLEFLIYFQGNSAPDKSGLPSDRFSAERTGGSVSTLTIQRTQQEDSAVYLCASSSPQGGTGNTIYFGEGSWLTVV.